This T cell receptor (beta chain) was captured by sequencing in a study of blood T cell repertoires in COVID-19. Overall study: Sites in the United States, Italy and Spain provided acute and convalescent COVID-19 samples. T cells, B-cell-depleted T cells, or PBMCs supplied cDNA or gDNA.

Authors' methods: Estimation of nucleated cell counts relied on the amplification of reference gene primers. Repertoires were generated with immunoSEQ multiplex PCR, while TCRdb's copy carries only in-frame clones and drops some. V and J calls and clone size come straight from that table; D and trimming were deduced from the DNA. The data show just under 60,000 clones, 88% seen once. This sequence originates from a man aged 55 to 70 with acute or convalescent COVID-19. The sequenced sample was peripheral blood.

In DNA form, the CDR3 reads TGTGCCATCAGTGAGTCGCGGGACAATGAGCAGTTCTTC. Translation gives CAISESRDNEQFF. This chain links TRBV10-3 with TRBJ2-1, with D maybe TRBD2 (5 bases). Germline CDR1 reads ENHRY; CDR2 reads SYGVKD. The CDR3 loop spans 13 amino acids. V shed 0 bases and J shed 5 bases, with 5 bases lying between them.